Included here is one TCR beta chain sequence, with context. The data are from a study of blood T cell repertoires in COVID-19. Study background: Acute-phase and convalescent COVID-19 samples originated in the United States, Italy and Spain. PBMCs, B-cell-depleted T cells, or T cells were the source of the cDNA or gDNA that made up the material.

In the source study's methods: Using reference gene primer amplification, nucleated cell counts were estimated. Measured with immunoSEQ multiplex PCR; TCRdb has only the in-frame clones, and not every one. V, J and clone size were drawn from that table, and D and trimming were deduced from the DNA. The data show hundreds of thousands of clones, roughly 85% seen once. Looked up from germline, CDR1 is SGHAT and CDR2 is FQDESV (reference sequence). With V trimmed by 1 base and J by 10 bases, 6 bases remained unmatched. This CDR3 is built from 14 residues. The clonotype was recovered from a man aged 50 to 60 with active or convalescent COVID-19. The sequenced material came from peripheral blood. The chain employs TRBV11-1 and TRBJ2-1; 8 bases match TRBD2. The CDR3 spells CASSLEELAGEQFF. In nucleotides, the CDR3 is TGTGCCAGCAGCTTAGAGGAGCTAGCGGGCGAGCAGTTCTTC. Full variable domain (rest looked up from reference TRBV11-1 and TRBJ2-1): EAEVAQSPRYKITEKSQAVAFWCDPISGHATLYWYRQILGQGPELLVQFQDESVVDDSQLPKDRFSAERLKGVDSTLKIQPAELGDSAMYLCASSLEELAGEQFFGPGTRLTVL.